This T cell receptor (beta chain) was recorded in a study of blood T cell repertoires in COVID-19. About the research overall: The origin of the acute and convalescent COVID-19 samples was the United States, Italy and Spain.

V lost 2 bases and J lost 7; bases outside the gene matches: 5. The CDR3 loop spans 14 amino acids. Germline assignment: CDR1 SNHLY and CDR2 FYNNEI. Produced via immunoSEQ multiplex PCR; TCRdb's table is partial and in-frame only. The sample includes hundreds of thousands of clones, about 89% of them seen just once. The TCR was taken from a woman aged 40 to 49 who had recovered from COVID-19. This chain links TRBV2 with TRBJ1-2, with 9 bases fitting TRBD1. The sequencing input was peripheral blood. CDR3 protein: CASSERGQGGGYTF. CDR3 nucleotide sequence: TGTGCCAGCAGTGAAAGGGGACAGGGAGGTGGCTACACCTTC.